The rows below give T cell receptor beta chains drawn from one sample of a study of cytomegalovirus exposure and HLA in healthy donors. The protocol was immunoSEQ multiplex PCR, while the TCRdb copy is restricted to in-frame clones and leaves out a portion. The data hold fewer than 120,000 clones, with about 86% observed a single time. What was sequenced was PBMCs. Receptors originate from a man aged 40-55 years in good health and CMV-seronegative. The CDR3 runs from the conserved cysteine through the conserved F or W. The D gene is left open where the match is weak. Clone size is stated in some rows and not others, as once, few, many or a class when expanded.

v_gene	abundance	j_gene	d_gene	CDR3aa	CDR3nt
TRBV5-1	NA	TRBJ1-5	NA	CASSLSPGDQPQHF	TGCGCCAGCAGCTTGTCTCCGGGGGATCAGCCCCAGCATTTT
TRBV9	NA	TRBJ2-3	TRBD2	CASSVDGGGAYTQYF	TGTGCCAGCAGCGTAGATGGCGGGGGGGCATATACGCAGTATTTT
TRBV5-1	NA	TRBJ1-3	TRBD1	CASSYTGGPGNTIYF	TGCGCCAGCAGCTACACAGGGGGCCCTGGAAACACCATATATTTT
TRBV28	NA	TRBJ2-2	NA	CASSPPSRSTGELFF	TGTGCCAGCAGTCCACCCTCCAGGTCCACCGGGGAGCTGTTTTTT
TRBV5-8	NA	TRBJ1-2	NA	CASSQERGNYGYTF	TGTGCCAGCAGCCAAGAACGGGGAAACTATGGCTACACCTTC
TRBV6-5	NA	TRBJ1-1	NA	CASTLDRMNTEAFF	TGTGCCAGCACTTTAGACAGGATGAACACTGAAGCTTTCTTT
TRBV4-1	NA	TRBJ2-2	TRBD1	CASSQGAGGITGELFF	TGCGCCAGCAGCCAAGGGGCAGGGGGTATAACCGGGGAGCTGTTTTTT
TRBV6-6	NA	TRBJ1-1	TRBD1	CASSTTGGGNTEAFF	TGTGCCAGCAGTACAACAGGGGGCGGAAACACTGAAGCTTTCTTT
TRBV6-5	once	TRBJ1-1	NA	CASSYSNRVGTEAFF	TGTGCCAGCAGTTACTCCAACAGGGTGGGCACTGAAGCTTTCTTT
TRBV7-9	NA	TRBJ1-1	NA	CASSHRSTEAFF	TGTGCCAGCAGCCACCGGAGTACGGAAGCTTTCTTT
TRBV11-2	NA	TRBJ2-7	TRBD2	CASSSRRRGNSGGPRQYF	TGTGCCAGCAGCTCCCGCCGGAGGGGGAATAGCGGGGGCCCTAGGCAGTACTTC
TRBV18	NA	TRBJ2-1	TRBD1	CASSLRQGANEQFF	TGTGCCAGCTCACTACGACAGGGGGCAAATGAGCAGTTCTTC
TRBV30	NA	TRBJ2-3	TRBD2	CASSRGLAGASTDTQYF	TGTGCCTCCTCAAGGGGACTAGCGGGGGCTAGCACAGATACGCAGTATTTT
TRBV5-4	NA	TRBJ1-3	NA	CASSLSPGGNTIYF	TGTGCCAGCAGCTTGTCCCCAGGGGGAAACACCATATATTTT
TRBV5-5	NA	TRBJ1-5	NA	CASSAIDSYQPQHF	TGTGCCAGCAGCGCCATCGACAGTTATCAGCCCCAGCATTTT
TRBV2	NA	TRBJ1-1	NA	CVGRAGMNTEAFF	TGTGTCGGGCGGGCGGGGATGAACACTGAAGCTTTCTTT
TRBV7-9	NA	TRBJ2-5	TRBD1	CASSQLRGQSFQETQYF	TGTGCCAGCAGCCAACTTCGGGGACAGTCATTCCAAGAGACCCAGTACTTC
TRBV5-6	NA	TRBJ1-3	NA	CASSLPSSGNTIYF	TGTGCCAGCAGCTTGCCTTCCTCTGGAAACACCATATATTTT
TRBV29-1	NA	TRBJ1-1	TRBD1	CSVPFRGLGTEAFF	TGCAGCGTACCCTTCAGGGGGCTAGGTACTGAAGCTTTCTTT
TRBV30	NA	TRBJ2-5	TRBD2	CAWGEGSQETQYF	TGTGCCTGGGGGGAGGGCTCCCAAGAGACCCAGTACTTC
TRBV4-1	NA	TRBJ2-2	TRBD1	CASSQRGPGAPNTGELFF	TGCGCCAGCAGCCAAAGGGGGCCAGGTGCACCGAACACCGGGGAGCTGTTTTTT
TRBV25-1	NA	TRBJ2-1	NA	CASSERGSFDKQFF	TGTGCCAGCAGTGAACGGGGATCGTTTGATAAGCAGTTCTTC
TRBV4-1	NA	TRBJ1-4	NA	CASSLPGGEKLFF	TGCGCCAGCAGTCTCCCCGGCGGGGAAAAACTGTTTTTT
TRBV6-4	NA	TRBJ2-5	NA	CASSGRRGRETQYF	TGTGCCAGCAGTGGAAGACGGGGTCGGGAGACCCAGTACTTC
TRBV10-3	NA	TRBJ1-4	NA	CAISEIENEKLFF	TGTGCCATCAGTGAAATAGAAAATGAAAAACTGTTTTTT
TRBV10-1	NA	TRBJ2-2	TRBD2	CASSRTSGGNTGELFF	TGCGCCAGCAGCCGGACTAGCGGGGGGAACACCGGGGAGCTGTTTTTT
TRBV5-6	NA	TRBJ1-1	TRBD1	CASSPTGGRAFF	TGTGCCAGCAGCCCAACAGGGGGTCGAGCTTTCTTT
TRBV5-5	NA	TRBJ1-1	TRBD1	CASSRDRGSTEAFF	TGTGCCAGCAGCCGGGACAGGGGGAGCACTGAAGCTTTCTTT
TRBV4-2	NA	TRBJ2-3	TRBD2	CASSQRGLAGTADTQYF	TGTGCCAGCAGCCAGAGGGGGCTAGCGGGGACTGCAGATACGCAGTATTTT
TRBV7-2	NA	TRBJ1-1	NA	CASSVEGGTEAFF	TGTGCCAGCAGCGTAGAAGGGGGAACTGAAGCTTTCTTT
TRBV27	NA	TRBJ1-4	NA	CASSPRWGLEKLFF	TGTGCCAGCAGCCCGCGGTGGGGCCTTGAAAAACTGTTTTTT
TRBV28	NA	TRBJ1-3	NA	CASSPTVRGWEASGNTIYF	TGTGCCAGCAGCCCGACTGTTAGGGGTTGGGAGGCCTCTGGAAACACCATATATTTT